The T cell receptor beta chain under discussion was sequenced for a study of regulatory T cells in long-lasting Graves disease. Library construction for TCR beta used iRepertoire HTBI primers and Arm-PCR of CDR3 regions. MiXCR, applied by TCRdb to the multiplex PCR reads, yields one record per CDR3 protein. The table includes a few hundred thousand distinct CDR3 sequences, 20% to 30% detected once. Study-level points and caveats: For persistent Graves' patients, TCR diversity was lower than for newly diagnosed ones.

A remark on this clonotype: No antigen is known for it.

Trimming pared 5 bases from V and 0 bases from J, leaving 10 bases between. This CDR3 is built from 15 residues. Germline V gene sequence: CDR1 SGHTA, CDR2 FQGNSA. Sample time point: persistent/refractory GD, antithyroid drugs over 5 years with positive TRAb. Researchers made the TCR library from RNA that was extracted from PBMCs. The source is a female donor with Graves disease. Sample: peripheral blood mononuclear cells (PBMCs), taken when the disease was refractory, from a patient treated with antithyroid drugs. V is TRBV7-2 and J is TRBJ1-4; no definite D call. This chain's CDR3 is CASSEHRSTNEKLFF. The CDR3 coding sequence is TGTGCCAGCAGCGAACACAGATCAACTAATGAAAAACTGTTTTTT.